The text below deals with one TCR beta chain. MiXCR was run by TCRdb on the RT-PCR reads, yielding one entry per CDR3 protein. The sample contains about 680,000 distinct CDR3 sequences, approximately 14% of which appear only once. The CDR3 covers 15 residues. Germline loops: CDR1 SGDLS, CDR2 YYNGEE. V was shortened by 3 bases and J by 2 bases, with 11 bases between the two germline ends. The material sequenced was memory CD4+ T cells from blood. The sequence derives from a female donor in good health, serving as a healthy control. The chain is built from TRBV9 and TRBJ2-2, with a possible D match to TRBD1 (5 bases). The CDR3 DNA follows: TGTGCCAGCAGCGGGGGCCCAATTAACACCGGGGAGCTGTTTTTT. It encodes CASSGGPINTGELFF.